This T cell receptor (beta chain) was retrieved from a study of blood T cell repertoires in COVID-19. This CDR3 has 16 amino acids. Trimming left V 4 bases short and J 2 bases short, with 17 bases between. Germline assignment: CDR1 SGHRS and CDR2 YFSETQ. Libraries were prepared by immunoSEQ multiplex PCR; TCRdb keeps only in-frame clonotypes and omits some of them. The sample includes approximately 180,000 clones, around 85% of them seen just once. The sequenced sample consisted of peripheral blood. The chain recombines TRBV5-1 with TRBJ2-3; the D gene is possibly TRBD1 (6 bases). The source is a woman over 75 with acute or convalescent COVID-19. In nucleotides, the CDR3 is TGCGCCAGCAGCGAGCTACCAGGGGCCCCCACAGATACGCAGTATTTT. It codes for CASSELPGAPTDTQYF.